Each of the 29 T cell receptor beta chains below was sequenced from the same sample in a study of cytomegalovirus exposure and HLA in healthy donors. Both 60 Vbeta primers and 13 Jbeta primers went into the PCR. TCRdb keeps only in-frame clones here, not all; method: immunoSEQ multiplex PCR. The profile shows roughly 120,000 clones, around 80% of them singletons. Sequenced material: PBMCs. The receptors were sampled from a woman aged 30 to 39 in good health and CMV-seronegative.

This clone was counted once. In nucleotides, the CDR3 is TGTGCCAGCAGCTCCCGAGCGGGAGTCTACGAGCAGTACTTC. Encoded protein: CASSSRAGVYEQYF. The V call is TRBV7-9, the J call TRBJ2-7, with 8 nucleotides matching TRBD2. This CDR3 contains 14 residues. Germline lookup yields CDR1 SEHNR and CDR2 FQNEAQ (reference sequence). Losses at the gene ends were 4 bases for V and 3 bases for J; bases not matched to a gene: 5.

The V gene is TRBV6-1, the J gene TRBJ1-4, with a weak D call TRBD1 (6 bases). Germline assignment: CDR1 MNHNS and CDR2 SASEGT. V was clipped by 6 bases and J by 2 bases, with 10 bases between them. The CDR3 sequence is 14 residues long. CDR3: CASRSGGTNEKLFF. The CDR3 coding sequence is TGTGCCAGCAGGTCTGGGGGCACTAATGAAAAACTGTTTTTT.

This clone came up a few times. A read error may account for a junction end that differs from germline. The CDR3 nucleotides are TGTTCCAGCAGCAAGCGGACCTCACCGGCAGGTTACACTGAAGCTTTCTTT. Translated: CSSSKRTSPAGYTEAFF. The V gene is TRBV7-9, the J gene TRBJ1-1; no firm D call. The CDR3 length is 17 residues. Per the germline V gene, CDR1 is SEHNR and CDR2 is FQNEAQ (reference sequence).

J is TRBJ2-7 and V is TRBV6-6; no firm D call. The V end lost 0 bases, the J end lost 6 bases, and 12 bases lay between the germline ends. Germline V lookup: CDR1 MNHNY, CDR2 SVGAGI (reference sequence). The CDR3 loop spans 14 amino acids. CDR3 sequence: CASSYSIGQTEQYF. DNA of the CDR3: TGTGCCAGCAGTTACTCGATTGGGCAGACCGAGCAGTACTTC.

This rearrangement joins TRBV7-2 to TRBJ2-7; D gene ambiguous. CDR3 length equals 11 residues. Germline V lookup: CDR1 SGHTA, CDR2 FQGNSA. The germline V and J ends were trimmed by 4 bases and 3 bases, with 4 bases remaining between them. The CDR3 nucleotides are TGTGCCAGCAGCTCCGTCTACGAGCAGTACTTC. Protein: CASSSVYEQYF.

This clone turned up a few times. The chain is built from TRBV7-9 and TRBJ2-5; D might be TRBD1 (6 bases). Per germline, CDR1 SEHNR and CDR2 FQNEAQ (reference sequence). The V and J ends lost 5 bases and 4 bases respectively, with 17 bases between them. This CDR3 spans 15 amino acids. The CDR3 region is CASSRGQLFGETQYF. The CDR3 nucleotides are TGTGCCAGCAGCCGCGGACAGTTGTTTGGAGAGACCCAGTACTTC. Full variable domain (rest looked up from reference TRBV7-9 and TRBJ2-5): DTGVSQNPRHKITKRGQNVTFRCDPISEHNRLYWYRQTLGQGPEFLTYFQNEAQLEKSRLLSDRFSAERPKGSFSTLEIQRTEQGDSAMYLCASSRGQLFGETQYFGPGTRLLVL.

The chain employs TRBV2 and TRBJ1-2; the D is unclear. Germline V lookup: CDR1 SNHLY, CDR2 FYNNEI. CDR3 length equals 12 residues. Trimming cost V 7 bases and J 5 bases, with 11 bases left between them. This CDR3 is CASILASYGYTF. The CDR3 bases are TGTGCCAGCATTCTCGCGTCTTATGGCTACACCTTC.

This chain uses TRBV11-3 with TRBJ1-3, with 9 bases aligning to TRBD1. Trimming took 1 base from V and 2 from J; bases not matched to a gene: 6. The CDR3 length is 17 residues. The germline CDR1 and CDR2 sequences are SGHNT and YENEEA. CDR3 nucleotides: TGTGCCAGCAGCTTAGGGTTCAGGACAGGGGCTGGAAACACCATATATTTT. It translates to CASSLGFRTGAGNTIYF.

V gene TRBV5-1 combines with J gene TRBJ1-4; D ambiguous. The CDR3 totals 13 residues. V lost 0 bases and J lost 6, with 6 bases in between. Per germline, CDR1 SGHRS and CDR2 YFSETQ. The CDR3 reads CASSLGPDEKLFF. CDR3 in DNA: TGCGCCAGCAGCTTGGGCCCGGATGAAAAACTGTTTTTT.

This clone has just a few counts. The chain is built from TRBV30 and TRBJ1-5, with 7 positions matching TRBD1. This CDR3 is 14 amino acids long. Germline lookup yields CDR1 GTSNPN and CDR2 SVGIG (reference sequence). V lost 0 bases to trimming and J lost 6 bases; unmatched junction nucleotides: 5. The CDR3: CAWSVLQGSQPQHF. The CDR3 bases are TGTGCCTGGAGTGTACTACAGGGGTCTCAGCCCCAGCATTTT.

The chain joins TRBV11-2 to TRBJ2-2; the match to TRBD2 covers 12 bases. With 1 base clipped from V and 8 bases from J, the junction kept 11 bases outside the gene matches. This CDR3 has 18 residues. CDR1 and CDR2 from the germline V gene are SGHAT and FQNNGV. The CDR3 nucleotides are TGTGCCAGCAGCTTAGGTCGACTAGCGGGGGAGCATTGGGGGGAGCTGTTTTTT. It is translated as CASSLGRLAGEHWGELFF.

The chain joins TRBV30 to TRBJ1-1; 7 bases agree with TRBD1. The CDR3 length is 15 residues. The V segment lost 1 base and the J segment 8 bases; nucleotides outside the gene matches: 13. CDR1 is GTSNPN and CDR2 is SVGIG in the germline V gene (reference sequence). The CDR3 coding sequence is TGTGCCTGGAGTGGAGAAACAGGGGAGTTGGGGGAAGCTTTCTTT. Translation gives CAWSGETGELGEAFF.

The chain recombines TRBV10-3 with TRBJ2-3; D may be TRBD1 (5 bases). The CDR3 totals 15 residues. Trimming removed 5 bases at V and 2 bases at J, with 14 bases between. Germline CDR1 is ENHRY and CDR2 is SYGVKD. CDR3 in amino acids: CAISRVDSHTDTQYF. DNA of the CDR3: TGTGCCATCAGTCGAGTCGACAGCCACACAGATACGCAGTATTTT.

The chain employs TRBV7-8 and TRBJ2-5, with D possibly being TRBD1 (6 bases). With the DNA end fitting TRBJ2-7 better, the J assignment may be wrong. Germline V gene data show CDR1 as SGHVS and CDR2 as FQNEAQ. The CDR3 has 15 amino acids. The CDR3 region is CASSPLGQPVYEQYF. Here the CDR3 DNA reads TGTGCCAGCAGCCCTCTTGGACAGCCCGTCTACGAGCAGTACTTC.

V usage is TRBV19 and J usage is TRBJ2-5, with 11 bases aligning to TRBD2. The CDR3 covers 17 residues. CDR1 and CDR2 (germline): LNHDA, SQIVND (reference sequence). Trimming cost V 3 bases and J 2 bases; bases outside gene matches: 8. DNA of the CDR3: TGTGCCAGTAGTATGGTCGGGACTAGCGGACCTCAAGAGACCCAGTACTTC. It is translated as CASSMVGTSGPQETQYF.

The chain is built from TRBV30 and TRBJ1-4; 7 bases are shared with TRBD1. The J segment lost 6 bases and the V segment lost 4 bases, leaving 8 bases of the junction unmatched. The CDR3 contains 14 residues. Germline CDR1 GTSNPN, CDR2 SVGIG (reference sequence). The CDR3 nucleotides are TGTGCCTGGAAATCGACAGGGAGTTATGAAAAACTGTTTTTT. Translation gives CAWKSTGSYEKLFF.

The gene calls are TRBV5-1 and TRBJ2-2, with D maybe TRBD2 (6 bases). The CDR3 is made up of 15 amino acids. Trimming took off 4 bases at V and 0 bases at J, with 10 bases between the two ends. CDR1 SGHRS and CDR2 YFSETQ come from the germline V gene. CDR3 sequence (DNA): TGCGCCAGCAGCGCGGGACGGACGAACACCGGGGAGCTGTTTTTT. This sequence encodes CASSAGRTNTGELFF.

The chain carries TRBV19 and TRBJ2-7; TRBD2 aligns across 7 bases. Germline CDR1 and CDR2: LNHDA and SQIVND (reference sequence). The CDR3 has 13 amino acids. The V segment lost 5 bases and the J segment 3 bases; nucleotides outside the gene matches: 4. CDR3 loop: CASSLGEGYEQYF. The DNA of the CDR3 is TGTGCCAGTAGTCTGGGGGAGGGCTACGAGCAGTACTTC. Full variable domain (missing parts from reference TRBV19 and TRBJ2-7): DGGITQSPKYLFRKEGQNVTLSCEQNLNHDAMYWYRQDPGQGLRLIYYSQIVNDFQKGDIAEGYSVSREKKESFPLTVTSAQKNPTAFYLCASSLGEGYEQYFGPGTRLTVT.

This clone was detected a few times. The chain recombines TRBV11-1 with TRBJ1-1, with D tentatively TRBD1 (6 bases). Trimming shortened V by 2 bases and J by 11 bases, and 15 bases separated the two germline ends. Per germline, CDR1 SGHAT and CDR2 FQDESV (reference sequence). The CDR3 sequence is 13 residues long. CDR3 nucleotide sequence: TGTGCCAGCAGCTTAAGGCAGGGGCCGTGGGCTTTCTTT. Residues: CASSLRQGPWAFF. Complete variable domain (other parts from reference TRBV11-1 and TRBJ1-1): EAEVAQSPRYKITEKSQAVAFWCDPISGHATLYWYRQILGQGPELLVQFQDESVVDDSQLPKDRFSAERLKGVDSTLKIQPAELGDSAMYLCASSLRQGPWAFFGQGTRLTVV.

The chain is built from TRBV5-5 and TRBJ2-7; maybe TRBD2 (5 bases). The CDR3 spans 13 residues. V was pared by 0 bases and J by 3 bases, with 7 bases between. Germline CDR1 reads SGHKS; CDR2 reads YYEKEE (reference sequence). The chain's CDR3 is CASSLVGDYEQYF. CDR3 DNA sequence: TGTGCCAGCAGCTTGGTCGGGGACTACGAGCAGTACTTC.

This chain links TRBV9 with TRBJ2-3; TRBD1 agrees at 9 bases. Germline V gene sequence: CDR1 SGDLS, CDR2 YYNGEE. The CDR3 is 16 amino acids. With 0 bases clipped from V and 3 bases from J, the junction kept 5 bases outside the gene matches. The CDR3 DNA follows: TGTGCCAGCAGCGTAGGGACAGGGGAAGGTACAGATACGCAGTATTTT. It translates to CASSVGTGEGTDTQYF.

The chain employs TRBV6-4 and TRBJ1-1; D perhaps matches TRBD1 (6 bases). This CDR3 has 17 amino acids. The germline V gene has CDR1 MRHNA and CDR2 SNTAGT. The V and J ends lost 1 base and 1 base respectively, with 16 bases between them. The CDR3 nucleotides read TGTGCCAGCAGTGACTGTGGCAGGGGAAAGCCGAACACTGAAGCTTTCTTT. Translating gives CASSDCGRGKPNTEAFF.

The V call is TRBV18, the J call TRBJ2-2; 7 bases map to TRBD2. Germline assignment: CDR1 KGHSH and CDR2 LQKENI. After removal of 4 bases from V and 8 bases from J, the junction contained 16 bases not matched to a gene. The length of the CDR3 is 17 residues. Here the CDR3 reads CASSLWAGVQSAGELFF. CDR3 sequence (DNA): TGTGCCAGCTCACTGTGGGCGGGAGTGCAATCCGCGGGGGAGCTGTTTTTT.

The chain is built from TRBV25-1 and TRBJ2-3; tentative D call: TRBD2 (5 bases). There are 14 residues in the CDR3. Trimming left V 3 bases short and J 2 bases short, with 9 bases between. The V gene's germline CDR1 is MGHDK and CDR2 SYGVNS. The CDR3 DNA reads TGTGCCAGCAGTGAGTTTGACTACACAGATACGCAGTATTTT. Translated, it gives CASSEFDYTDTQYF.

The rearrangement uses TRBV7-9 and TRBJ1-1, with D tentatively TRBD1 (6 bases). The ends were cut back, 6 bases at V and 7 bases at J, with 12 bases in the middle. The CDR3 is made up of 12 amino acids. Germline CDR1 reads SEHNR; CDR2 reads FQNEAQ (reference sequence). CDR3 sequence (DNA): TGTGCCAGCAGTCTGATACAGGGTGAAGCTTTCTTT. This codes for CASSLIQGEAFF.

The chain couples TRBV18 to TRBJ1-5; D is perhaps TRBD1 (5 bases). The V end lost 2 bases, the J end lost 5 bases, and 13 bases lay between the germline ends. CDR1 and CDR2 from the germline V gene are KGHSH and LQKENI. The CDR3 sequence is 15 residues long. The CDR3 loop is CASSPFRGGDQPQHF. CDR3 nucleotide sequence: TGTGCCAGCTCACCATTCCGCGGGGGTGATCAGCCCCAGCATTTT.

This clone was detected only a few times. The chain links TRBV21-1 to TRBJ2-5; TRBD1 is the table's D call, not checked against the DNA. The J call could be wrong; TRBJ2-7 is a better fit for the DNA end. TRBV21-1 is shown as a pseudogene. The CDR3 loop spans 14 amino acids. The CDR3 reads CASSKEDRAYEQYF. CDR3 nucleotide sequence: TGTGCCAGCAGCAAAGAGGACAGGGCCTACGAGCAGTACTTC.

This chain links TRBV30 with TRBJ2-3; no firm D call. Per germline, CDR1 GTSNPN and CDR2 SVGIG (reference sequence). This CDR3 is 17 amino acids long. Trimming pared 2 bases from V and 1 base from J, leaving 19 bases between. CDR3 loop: CAWSSLRVSSGTDTQYF. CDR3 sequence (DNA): TGTGCCTGGAGTTCTCTTCGGGTCAGTAGTGGCACAGATACGCAGTATTTT.

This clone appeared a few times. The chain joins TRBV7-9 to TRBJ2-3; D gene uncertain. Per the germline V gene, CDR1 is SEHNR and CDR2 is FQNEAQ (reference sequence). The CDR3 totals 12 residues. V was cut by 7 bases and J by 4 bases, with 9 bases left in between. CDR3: CASNPRADTQYF. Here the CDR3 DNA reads TGTGCCAGCAACCCCCGGGCAGATACGCAGTATTTT. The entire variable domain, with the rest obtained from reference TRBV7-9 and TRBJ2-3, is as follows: DTGVSQNPRHKITKRGQNVTFRCDPISEHNRLYWYRQTLGQGPEFLTYFQNEAQLEKSRLLSDRFSAERPKGSFSTLEIQRTEQGDSAMYLCASNPRADTQYFGPGTRLTVL.